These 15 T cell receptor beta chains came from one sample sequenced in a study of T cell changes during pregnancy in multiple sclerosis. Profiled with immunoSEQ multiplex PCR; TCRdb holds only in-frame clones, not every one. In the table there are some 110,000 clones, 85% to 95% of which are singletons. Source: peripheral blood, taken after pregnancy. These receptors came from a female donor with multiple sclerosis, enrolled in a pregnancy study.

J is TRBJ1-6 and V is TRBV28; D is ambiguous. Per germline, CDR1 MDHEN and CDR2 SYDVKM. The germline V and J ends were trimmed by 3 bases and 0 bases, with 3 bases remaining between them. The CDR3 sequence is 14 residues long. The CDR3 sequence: CASSLASYNSPLHF. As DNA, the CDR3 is TGTGCCAGCAGTTTGGCCTCCTATAATTCACCCCTCCACTTT.

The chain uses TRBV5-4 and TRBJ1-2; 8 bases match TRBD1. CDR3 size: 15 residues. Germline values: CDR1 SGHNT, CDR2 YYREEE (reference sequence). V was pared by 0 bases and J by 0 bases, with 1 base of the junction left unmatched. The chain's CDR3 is CASSLDRGSNYGYTF. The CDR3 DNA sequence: TGTGCCAGCAGCTTGGACAGGGGGTCTAACTATGGCTACACCTTC.

CDR3 sequence reads: CASSPRQGSDEQYF. The CDR3 DNA reads TGTGCCAGCTCACCCCGACAAGGTAGCGACGAGCAGTACTTC. The rearrangement joins TRBV18 to TRBJ2-7; maybe TRBD2 (5 bases). There are 14 residues in the CDR3. Trimming left V 3 bases short and J 5 bases short, with 14 bases between. In germline, CDR1 is KGHSH, CDR2 LQKENI.

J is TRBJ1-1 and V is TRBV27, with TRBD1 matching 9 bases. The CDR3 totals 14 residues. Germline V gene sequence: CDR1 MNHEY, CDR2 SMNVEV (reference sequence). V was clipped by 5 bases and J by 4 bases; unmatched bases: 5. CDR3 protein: CASSPGQGPTEAFF. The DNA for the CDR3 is TGTGCCAGCAGTCCCGGACAGGGGCCCACTGAAGCTTTCTTT.

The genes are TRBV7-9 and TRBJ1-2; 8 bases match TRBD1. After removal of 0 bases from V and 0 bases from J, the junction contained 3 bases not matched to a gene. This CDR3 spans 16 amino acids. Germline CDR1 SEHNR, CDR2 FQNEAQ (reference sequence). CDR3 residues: CASSLATQGANYGYTF. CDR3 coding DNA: TGTGCCAGCAGCTTAGCCACACAGGGGGCTAACTATGGCTACACCTTC.

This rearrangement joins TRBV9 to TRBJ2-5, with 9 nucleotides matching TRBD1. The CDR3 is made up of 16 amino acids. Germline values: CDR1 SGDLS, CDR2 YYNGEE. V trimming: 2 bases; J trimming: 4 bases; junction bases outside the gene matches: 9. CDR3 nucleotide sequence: TGTGCCAGCAGCGTGGCGGGACAGGGAGGCTTAGAGACCCAGTACTTC. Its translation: CASSVAGQGGLETQYF. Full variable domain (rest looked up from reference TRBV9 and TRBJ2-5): DSGVTQTPKHLITATGQRVTLRCSPRSGDLSVYWYQQSLDQGLQFLIQYYNGEERAKGNILERFSAQQFPDLHSELNLSSLELGDSALYFCASSVAGQGGLETQYFGPGTRLLVL.

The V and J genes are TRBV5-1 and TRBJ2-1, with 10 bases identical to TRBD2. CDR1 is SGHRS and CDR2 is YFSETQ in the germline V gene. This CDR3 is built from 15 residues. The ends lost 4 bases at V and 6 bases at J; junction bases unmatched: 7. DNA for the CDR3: TGCGCCAGCAGCGATCTAGCGGGAGTTAGCAATGAGCAGTTCTTC. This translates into CASSDLAGVSNEQFF.

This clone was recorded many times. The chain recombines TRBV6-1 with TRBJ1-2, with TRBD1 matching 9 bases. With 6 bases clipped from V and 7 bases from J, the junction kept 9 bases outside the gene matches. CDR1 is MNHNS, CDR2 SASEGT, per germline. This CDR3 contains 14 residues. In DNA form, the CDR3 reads TGTGCCAGCAGAAACGGACAGGGGATTTTTGGCTACACCTTC. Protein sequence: CASRNGQGIFGYTF.

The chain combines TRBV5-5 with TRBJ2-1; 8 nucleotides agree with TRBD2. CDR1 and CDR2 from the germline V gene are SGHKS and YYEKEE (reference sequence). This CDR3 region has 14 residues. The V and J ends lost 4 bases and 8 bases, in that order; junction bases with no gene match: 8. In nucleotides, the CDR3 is TGTGCCAGCAGCCAACTACTAGCGGTACATGAGCAGTTCTTC. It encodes CASSQLLAVHEQFF.

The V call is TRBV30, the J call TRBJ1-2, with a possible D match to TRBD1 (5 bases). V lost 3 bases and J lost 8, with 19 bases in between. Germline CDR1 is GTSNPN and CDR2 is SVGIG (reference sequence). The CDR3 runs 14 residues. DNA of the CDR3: TGTGCCTGGAGGCCCGGGACCACTCGGGAGGGCTACACCTTC. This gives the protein CAWRPGTTREGYTF.

The CDR3 region has the DNA TGTGCCAGCTCTCAAATGCCTAGTAACACCGGGGAGCTGTTTTTT. Translated: CASSQMPSNTGELFF. The chain couples TRBV18 to TRBJ2-2; D gene ambiguous. V was trimmed by 6 bases and J by 2 bases, leaving 13 bases between them. In germline, CDR1 is KGHSH, CDR2 LQKENI. The CDR3 is 15 amino acids.

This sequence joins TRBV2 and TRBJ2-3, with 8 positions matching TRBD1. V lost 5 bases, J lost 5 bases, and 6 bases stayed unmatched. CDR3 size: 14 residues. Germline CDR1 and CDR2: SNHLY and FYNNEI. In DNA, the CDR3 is TGTGCCAGCAGTACAGGGACAGGAAGAGATACGCAGTATTTT. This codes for CASSTGTGRDTQYF.

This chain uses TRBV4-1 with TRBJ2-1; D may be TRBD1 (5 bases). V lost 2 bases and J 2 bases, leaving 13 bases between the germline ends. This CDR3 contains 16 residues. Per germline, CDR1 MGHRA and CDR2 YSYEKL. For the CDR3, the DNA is TGCGCCAGCAGCCAAACGCAGGGCAGCCCCTACAATGAGCAGTTCTTC. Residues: CASSQTQGSPYNEQFF.

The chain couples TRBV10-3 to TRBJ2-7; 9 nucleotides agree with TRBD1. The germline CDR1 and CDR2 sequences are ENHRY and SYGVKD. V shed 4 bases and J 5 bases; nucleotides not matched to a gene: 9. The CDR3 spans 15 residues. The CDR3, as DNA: TGTGCCATCAGTGGGGGACAGGGAGTGTTGCACGAGCAGTACTTC. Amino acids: CAISGGQGVLHEQYF.

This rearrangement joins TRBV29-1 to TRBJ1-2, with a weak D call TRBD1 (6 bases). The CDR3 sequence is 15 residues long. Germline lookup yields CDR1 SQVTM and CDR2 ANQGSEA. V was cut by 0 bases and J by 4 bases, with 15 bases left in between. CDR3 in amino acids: CSVEDPSRGPYGYTF. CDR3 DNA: TGCAGCGTTGAAGATCCGTCCAGGGGACCCTATGGCTACACCTTC.